This TCR beta chain was profiled in a study of T cell responses to AZD1222 COVID-19 vaccine. The wider study: The analysis combined second doses at about 4 or about 12 weeks. Notes on the study in general: The donor cohort was predominantly white British with a female majority, and clonal diversity may have been underestimated. Along spike, vaccine-associated CD4 TCRs were found throughout, with dominance at 160-218 and 743-854.

The germline gives CDR1 LGHNT, CDR2 FRNRAP. The length of the CDR3 is 16 residues. The junction had 9 bases not matched to a gene; V was cut back by 2 bases and J by 6 bases. In regard to this clone: Its antigen is not known.

Assay: immunoSEQ multiplex PCR; the TCRdb copy retains only in-frame clones and omits some. The table shows about 160,000 clones, with 75% to 90% occurring only once. The sequencing used peripheral blood, collected on day 0 of AZD1222 vaccination. The V call is TRBV12-5, the J call TRBJ1-2; 10 bases align to TRBD1. The sequence was obtained from an adult in good health. CDR3 DNA: TGTGCTAGTGGTTTGCCGACCCGGGACAGGGGTGATGGCTACACCTTC. Protein product: CASGLPTRDRGDGYTF.